Below, 24 T cell receptor beta chains from the same sample are listed, as sequenced in a study of blood T cell repertoires in COVID-19. The assay was immunoSEQ multiplex PCR, and TCRdb's table has in-frame clones only and misses some. The table shows roughly 170,000 clones, with about four fifths occurring only once. The sample consisted of peripheral blood. The source is a middle-aged man who had recovered from COVID-19.

In its sample, this clone was seen a few times. The V and J genes are TRBV28 and TRBJ1-4; D not resolved. V was trimmed by 10 bases and J by 0 bases, leaving 15 bases between them. The CDR3 runs to 15 residues. Germline assignment: CDR1 MDHEN and CDR2 SYDVKM. CDR3 in DNA: TGTGCCACCCATAGTACAGCCGCAACTAATGAAAAACTGTTTTTT. As protein: CATHSTAATNEKLFF. Filled out from reference TRBV28 and TRBJ1-4, the complete variable domain reads DVKVTQSSRYLVKRTGEKVFLECVQDMDHENMFWYRQDPGLGLRLIYFSYDVKMKEKGDIPEGYSVSREKKERFSLILESASTNQTSMYLCATHSTAATNEKLFFGSGTQLSVL.

The rearrangement joins TRBV27 to TRBJ2-3, with 7 positions matching TRBD2. The CDR3 is 16 amino acids. J was trimmed by 5 bases and V by 4 bases; bases with no gene match: 12. Germline CDR1 and CDR2: MNHEY and SMNVEV (reference sequence). The CDR3 sequence is CASSYGGVGVGDTQYF. The CDR3 coding sequence is TGTGCCAGCAGTTATGGGGGGGTGGGGGTTGGAGATACGCAGTATTTT.

This chain uses TRBV29-1 with TRBJ1-2; D gene uncertain. CDR3 length: 11 amino acids. Trimming removed 0 bases at V and 7 bases at J, with 6 bases between. Per germline, CDR1 SQVTM and CDR2 ANQGSEA. Here the CDR3 DNA reads TGCAGCGTTGAAGATATTTCTGGCTACACCTTC. Protein product: CSVEDISGYTF.

The table lists this clone with a count of one. This chain connects TRBV15 to TRBJ2-2; TRBD2 matches at 11 bases. The CDR3 extends over 17 amino acids. V was pared by 5 bases and J by 6 bases, with 11 bases of the junction left unmatched. Germline CDR1 is LNHNV and CDR2 is YYDKDF (reference sequence). CDR3 sequence reads: CATSLTSGSFFSGELFF. The CDR3 nucleotides are TGTGCCACCAGCCTTACTAGCGGGAGTTTTTTTTCCGGGGAGCTGTTTTTT.

The rearrangement uses TRBV13 and TRBJ2-5, with a weak D call TRBD1 (7 bases). The CDR3 sequence is 16 residues long. Per germline, CDR1 PRHDT and CDR2 FYEKMQ (reference sequence). V was cut by 0 bases and J by 2 bases, with 13 bases left in between. CDR3 region: CASSLGGAGGQETQYF. In DNA form, the CDR3 reads TGTGCCAGCAGCTTAGGGGGCGCAGGGGGGCAAGAGACCCAGTACTTC.

V gene TRBV7-2 combines with J gene TRBJ2-3, with 11 bases aligning to TRBD2. J gave up 6 bases and V 2 bases, and 7 bases lay outside the gene matches. The germline V gene has CDR1 SGHTA and CDR2 FQGNSA. This CDR3 spans 16 amino acids. CDR3 region: CASSLRLAGGRDTQYF. For the CDR3, the DNA is TGTGCCAGCAGCTTAAGGCTAGCGGGGGGTAGGGATACGCAGTATTTT.

This sequence joins TRBV4-2 and TRBJ1-1; weak D call: TRBD1 (5 bases). The V end lost 4 bases, the J end lost 6 bases, and 18 bases lay between the germline ends. CDR3 length equals 15 residues. Germline-derived CDR1 and CDR2 are LGHNA and YNFKEQ. CDR3 in amino acids: CASSPPDRQFPEAFF. The CDR3 DNA sequence: TGTGCCAGCAGCCCCCCTGACCGACAGTTCCCTGAAGCTTTCTTT.

CDR3 protein: CASSTLGTGSPLHF. The CDR3 nucleotides read TGTGCCAGCAGCACCCTCGGGACAGGGTCACCCCTCCACTTT. This chain links TRBV7-2 with TRBJ1-6; 9 bases agree with TRBD1. V was clipped by 5 bases and J by 10 bases; unmatched bases: 6. The CDR3 is 14 residues long. Germline CDR1 is SGHTA and CDR2 is FQGNSA.

The chain is built from TRBV6-6 and TRBJ2-1; TRBD2 aligns across 11 bases. Looked up from germline, CDR1 is MNHNY and CDR2 is SVGAGI (reference sequence). This CDR3 is 13 amino acids long. The V segment lost 7 bases and the J segment 10 bases; nucleotides outside the gene matches: 6. The CDR3 nucleotides read TGTGCCAGCAACCTAGCGGGGGGTAGCGAGCAGTTCTTC. Encoded protein: CASNLAGGSEQFF.

This chain joins TRBV6-6 and TRBJ1-5; 7 bases fit TRBD1. V dropped 0 bases and J dropped 7; count of bases not matched to a gene: 3. Germline V CDR1 and CDR2: MNHNY, SVGAGI (reference sequence). The CDR3 runs to 14 residues. CDR3 amino acids: CASSYSGGQQPQHF. For the CDR3, the DNA is TGTGCCAGCAGTTACTCGGGGGGACAGCAGCCCCAGCATTTT.

This clone was seen a single time. This chain links TRBV5-1 with TRBJ2-3; 11 nucleotides agree with TRBD2. Germline CDR1 reads SGHRS; CDR2 reads YFSETQ. Unmatched junction bases numbered 4, after V lost 3 bases and J lost 1 base. The CDR3 sequence is 16 residues long. The CDR3: CASSSGTSGRTDTQYF. In DNA, the CDR3 is TGCGCCAGCAGCTCCGGGACTAGCGGACGCACAGATACGCAGTATTTT.

This clone was counted a few times. This rearrangement joins TRBV27 to TRBJ1-2; D is uncertain. The CDR3 has 18 amino acids. Germline V gives CDR1 MNHEY, CDR2 SMNVEV (reference sequence). Trimming left V 5 bases short and J 1 base short, with 23 bases between. CDR3 nucleotides: TGTGCCAGCAGTCCCAGCTTAGCCGAGTTTCCCAGTAACTATGGCTACACCTTC. Protein product: CASSPSLAEFPSNYGYTF.

The gene calls are TRBV6-1 and TRBJ2-6, with a possible D match to TRBD2 (7 bases). The CDR3 sequence is 18 residues long. Germline V gene lookup returns CDR1 MNHNS and CDR2 SASEGT. The V end was cut by 1 base, the J end by 1 base, with 14 bases between. CDR3 in DNA: TGTGCCAGCAGTGAAGGGACTAGGGGGTTATCTGGGGCCAACGTCCTGACTTTC. Amino acids: CASSEGTRGLSGANVLTF.

In its sample, this clone was seen once. Other DNA sequences of this sample code for an identical CDR3. This rearrangement joins TRBV11-2 to TRBJ1-2, with TRBD1 as a possible D gene (5 bases). The CDR3 runs to 12 residues. CDR1 and CDR2 (germline): SGHAT, FQNNGV. Trimming took off 5 bases at V and 5 bases at J, with 9 bases between the two ends. In DNA, the CDR3 is TGTGCCAGCAGCCCCGGGGGGTATGGCTACACCTTC. This codes for CASSPGGYGYTF.

This clone has just one count. Other DNA variants within this sample encode the same CDR3. V usage is TRBV18 and J usage is TRBJ2-7; 10 nucleotides match TRBD1. CDR3 size: 14 residues. Per germline, CDR1 KGHSH and CDR2 LQKENI. With 3 bases clipped from V and 3 bases from J, the junction kept 2 bases outside the gene matches. CDR3 DNA sequence: TGTGCCAGCTCACCGGGACAGGGGTTCTACGAGCAGTACTTC. Translating gives CASSPGQGFYEQYF.

The J gene is TRBJ2-2, the V gene TRBV4-2; tentative D call: TRBD1 (6 bases). V lost 1 base to trimming and J lost 2 bases, with 14 bases between them. Germline V gives CDR1 LGHNA, CDR2 YNFKEQ. This CDR3 has 17 residues. CDR3 sequence reads: CASSQAPDSFNTGELFF. The DNA for the CDR3 is TGTGCCAGCAGCCAAGCTCCGGACAGCTTCAACACCGGGGAGCTGTTTTTT.

The chain uses TRBV24-1 and TRBJ2-2, with D tentatively TRBD1 (6 bases). Germline CDR1 is KGHDR and CDR2 is SFDVKD. Between the trimmed V and J ends, which lost 7 bases and 2 bases, there was a span of 13 bases. The CDR3 is 15 amino acids. The CDR3 coding sequence is TGTGCCACCAGAGGGACAATTGGAAACACCGGGGAGCTGTTTTTT. Translated, it gives CATRGTIGNTGELFF.

This clone was observed once. The chain carries TRBV28 and TRBJ2-2; 11 bases match TRBD2. With V trimmed by 7 bases and J by 5 bases, 3 bases remained unmatched. Germline V gives CDR1 MDHEN, CDR2 SYDVKM. The CDR3 totals 14 residues. The CDR3 is CASISGRATGELFF. The CDR3 nucleotides are TGTGCCAGCATTAGCGGGAGGGCTACCGGGGAGCTGTTTTTT.

This chain connects TRBV19 to TRBJ2-7; D gene unclear. Trimming left V 0 bases short and J 0 bases short, with 9 bases between. The CDR3 runs to 15 residues. Germline lookup yields CDR1 LNHDA and CDR2 SQIVND (reference sequence). In DNA, the CDR3 is TGTGCCAGTAGTATAGACGGTCTCGGCTCCTACGAGCAGTACTTC. Translated: CASSIDGLGSYEQYF. The whole variable domain, filled in from reference TRBV19 and TRBJ2-7, reads DGGITQSPKYLFRKEGQNVTLSCEQNLNHDAMYWYRQDPGQGLRLIYYSQIVNDFQKGDIAEGYSVSREKKESFPLTVTSAQKNPTAFYLCASSIDGLGSYEQYFGPGTRLTVT.

This clone was counted a few times. This chain connects TRBV4-1 to TRBJ2-7, with D maybe TRBD2 (5 bases). Between the trimmed V and J ends, which lost 0 bases and 3 bases, there was a span of 12 bases. The CDR3 sequence is 15 residues long. CDR1 and CDR2 (germline): MGHRA, YSYEKL. The CDR3 spells CASSQDRDFFYEQYF. DNA of the CDR3: TGCGCCAGCAGCCAAGACCGGGATTTTTTCTACGAGCAGTACTTC.

V and J are TRBV18 and TRBJ2-7, with a possible D match to TRBD1 (5 bases). V was clipped by 0 bases and J by 0 bases, with 12 bases between them. Germline loops: CDR1 KGHSH, CDR2 LQKENI. The CDR3 contains 16 residues. Here the CDR3 reads CASSPPDTGSSYEQYF. CDR3 nucleotides: TGTGCCAGCTCACCACCCGATACAGGAAGCTCCTACGAGCAGTACTTC. Complete variable domain (other parts from reference TRBV18 and TRBJ2-7): NAGVMQNPRHLVRRRGQEARLRCSPMKGHSHVYWYRQLPEEGLKFMVYLQKENIIDESGMPKERFSAEFPKEGPSILRIQQVVRGDSAAYFCASSPPDTGSSYEQYFGPGTRLTVT.

This sequence joins TRBV30 and TRBJ1-4; 11 nucleotides match TRBD1. The length of the CDR3 is 12 residues. Germline CDR1 reads GTSNPN; CDR2 reads SVGIG (reference sequence). With 5 bases clipped from V and 8 bases from J, the junction kept 1 base outside the gene matches. The CDR3, as DNA: TGTGCCTGGGGACAGGGGGCGGAAAAACTGTTTTTT. Translation: CAWGQGAEKLFF.

The chain joins TRBV5-6 to TRBJ2-4, with a weak D call TRBD1 (5 bases). V dropped 1 base and J dropped 1 base, with 6 bases sitting between them. Germline lookup yields CDR1 SGHDT and CDR2 YYEEEE. This CDR3 comprises 14 residues. The chain's CDR3 is CASSLSGAKNIQYF. The CDR3 bases are TGTGCCAGCAGCTTGTCAGGGGCCAAAAACATTCAGTACTTC.

The chain uses TRBV7-9 and TRBJ1-1, with 7 bases aligning to TRBD1. This CDR3 region has 14 residues. Germline loops: CDR1 SEHNR, CDR2 FQNEAQ (reference sequence). With V trimmed by 6 bases and J by 3 bases, 7 bases remained unmatched. The CDR3: CASSRDTGDTEAFF. CDR3 DNA sequence: TGTGCCAGCAGTCGCGACACAGGGGACACTGAAGCTTTCTTT.